A single sample gave rise to the 23 T cell receptor beta chains below, sequenced in a study of Ad26.COV2.S vaccination and SARS-CoV-2 variants. Profiling relied on immunoSEQ multiplex PCR, and the TCRdb table lists in-frame clones only, not all of them. The sample has about 410,000 clones, around 89% seen once. The treatment was: around 19 received Ad26.COV2.S at low or high dose, single or two shots; about five received placebo; per-sample allocation not given. The study sampled participants on day 63 after the first vaccine or placebo injection. The sequences come from peripheral blood, collected in a trial of Ad26.COV2.S vaccine versus placebo. The receptors come from a person between 18 and 59 years old who received the Ad26.COV2.S COVID-19 vaccine or a placebo.

The chain has TRBV27 and TRBJ1-4, with TRBD1 identical over 9 bases. Unmatched junction bases numbered 14, after V lost 6 bases and J lost 9 bases. CDR1 and CDR2 from the germline V gene are MNHEY and SMNVEV (reference sequence). CDR3 length: 16 residues. CDR3 sequence reads: CASRPGQGPEDQKLFF. The CDR3 nucleotides read TGTGCCAGCAGACCGGGACAGGGACCGGAGGATCAAAAACTGTTTTTT.

The chain couples TRBV11-2 to TRBJ2-7; possibly TRBD1 or TRBD2 for D (5 bases each). This CDR3 spans 14 amino acids. Germline lookup yields CDR1 SGHAT and CDR2 FQNNGV. Trimming cost V 5 bases and J 4 bases, with 15 bases left between them. The CDR3 DNA reads TGTGCCAGCAGCGCAACCGGGACCCGGTACGAGCAGTACTTC. Encoded protein: CASSATGTRYEQYF.

V and J are TRBV4-1 and TRBJ2-1, with 8 nucleotides matching TRBD1. The germline CDR1 and CDR2 sequences are MGHRA and YSYEKL. The J segment lost 8 bases and the V segment lost 1 base, leaving 4 bases of the junction unmatched. The CDR3 has 14 residues. CDR3 in DNA: TGCGCCAGCAGCCAAGTTAACAGGGGGGATGAGCAGTTCTTC. Translated: CASSQVNRGDEQFF.

As concerns this clone: A much bigger clone sits one base away, suggesting this may be a read error. Within the sample, other DNA sequences also encode this same CDR3. This sequence joins TRBV5-4 and TRBJ2-7, with a possible D match to TRBD1 (5 bases). This CDR3 has 12 amino acids. In germline, CDR1 is SGHNT, CDR2 YYREEE (reference sequence). Trimming stripped 1 base from V and 4 bases from J, with 6 bases between. For the CDR3, the DNA is TGTGCCAGCAGCTTGAGGGGTTACGAGCAGTACTTC. This gives the protein CASSLRGYEQYF.

This sequence joins TRBV5-4 and TRBJ1-4; 10 bases line up with TRBD1. The ends lost 4 bases at V and 3 bases at J; junction bases unmatched: 9. The CDR3 is made up of 17 amino acids. The germline V gene encodes CDR1 SGHNT and CDR2 YYREEE (reference sequence). The CDR3 reads CASSAGQGIGANEKLFF. In DNA, the CDR3 is TGTGCCAGCAGCGCGGGACAGGGGATAGGGGCTAATGAAAAACTGTTTTTT. The full variable domain, rest sourced from reference TRBV5-4 and TRBJ1-4, is ETGVTQSPTHLIKTRGQQVTLRCSSQSGHNTVSWYQQALGQGPQFIFQYYREEENGRGNFPPRFSGLQFPNYSSELNVNALELDDSALYLCASSAGQGIGANEKLFFGSGTQLSVL.

This clone has only a few counts. The V call is TRBV11-3, the J call TRBJ2-5, with 11 bases that match TRBD2. The CDR3 is 15 amino acids. Germline V lookup: CDR1 SGHNT, CDR2 YENEEA. The trim removed 1 base at V and 4 bases at J, leaving 2 bases unmatched. The CDR3 loop reads CASSLGGLAGETQYF. The DNA of the CDR3 is TGTGCCAGCAGCTTAGGTGGACTAGCGGGAGAGACCCAGTACTTC.

The chain has TRBV3-1 (or the pseudogene TRBV3-2) and TRBJ2-7, with D uncertain. V lost 1 base and J lost 2, with 9 bases in between. Looked up from germline, CDR1 is LGHDT and CDR2 is YNNKEL (reference sequence). CDR3 length: 14 residues. DNA of the CDR3: TGTGCCAGCAGCCAAGGGACCGTGACCTACGAGCAGTACTTC. Translated, it gives CASSQGTVTYEQYF.

The chain combines TRBV6-1 with TRBJ2-1, with TRBD2 matching over 7 bases. This CDR3 has 16 amino acids. Germline CDR1 and CDR2: MNHNS and SASEGT. J gave up 2 bases and V 2 bases, and 6 bases lay outside the gene matches. CDR3 loop: CASSETSVRAYNEQFF. The CDR3 DNA is TGTGCCAGCAGTGAAACTAGCGTAAGGGCCTACAATGAGCAGTTCTTC.

The V gene is TRBV21-1, the J gene TRBJ1-6; TRBD1, the D gene given by the table, was not confirmed from the DNA. TRBV21-1 is annotated as a pseudogene. The CDR3 totals 15 residues. CDR3 nucleotides: TGTGCCAGCAGACTACAGGGACCCTATAATTCACCCCTCCACTTT. Translated: CASRLQGPYNSPLHF.

V gene TRBV9 combines with J gene TRBJ2-5; the match to TRBD2 covers 12 bases. V gave up 4 bases and J gave up 2 bases; unmatched junction bases: 6. This CDR3 spans 16 amino acids. Per germline, CDR1 SGDLS and CDR2 YYNGEE. The CDR3 DNA is TGTGCCAGCAGCACGGGACTAGCGGGCCCGCAAGAGACCCAGTACTTC. Encoded protein: CASSTGLAGPQETQYF. The entire variable domain, with the rest obtained from reference TRBV9 and TRBJ2-5, is as follows: DSGVTQTPKHLITATGQRVTLRCSPRSGDLSVYWYQQSLDQGLQFLIQYYNGEERAKGNILERFSAQQFPDLHSELNLSSLELGDSALYFCASSTGLAGPQETQYFGPGTRLLVL.

This clone was detected only once. The chain joins TRBV11-2 to TRBJ2-6; tentatively, D is TRBD1 (7 bases). Trimming cost V 1 base and J 2 bases, with 12 bases left between them. CDR1 and CDR2 from the germline V gene are SGHAT and FQNNGV. This CDR3 contains 17 residues. The CDR3 is CASSLVPGGTGANVLTF. The DNA of the CDR3 is TGTGCCAGCAGCTTAGTTCCAGGGGGGACTGGGGCCAACGTCCTGACTTTC. Complete variable domain (other parts from reference TRBV11-2 and TRBJ2-6): EAGVAQSPRYKIIEKRQSVAFWCNPISGHATLYWYQQILGQGPKLLIQFQNNGVVDDSQLPKDRFSAERLKGVDSTLKIQPAKLEDSAVYLCASSLVPGGTGANVLTFGAGSRLTVL.

The table lists this clone with a count of one. V usage is TRBV6-1 and J usage is TRBJ2-2; TRBD2 matches 10 bases. J lost 0 bases, V lost 2 bases, and 3 bases had no gene match. Germline loops: CDR1 MNHNS, CDR2 SASEGT. This CDR3 is 17 amino acids long. The CDR3: CASSELGLAANTGELFF. CDR3 nucleotides: TGTGCCAGCAGTGAATTAGGACTAGCGGCGAACACCGGGGAGCTGTTTTTT.

J is TRBJ1-5 and V is TRBV13, with D tentatively TRBD1 (5 bases). Trimming took 0 bases from V and 2 from J, leaving 11 bases between them. Germline values: CDR1 PRHDT, CDR2 FYEKMQ (reference sequence). CDR3 length equals 16 residues. The CDR3 coding sequence is TGTGCCAGCAGCTTAGGGCCCGCAGGGCGCAATCAGCCCCAGCATTTT. It is translated as CASSLGPAGRNQPQHF.

This chain's CDR3 is CASGESSTDTQYF. DNA of the CDR3: TGTGCCAGCGGAGAGAGTAGCACAGATACGCAGTATTTT. V gene TRBV28 combines with J gene TRBJ2-3; D not resolved. The CDR3 consists of 13 residues. CDR1 and CDR2 (germline): MDHEN, SYDVKM. V lost 8 bases to trimming and J lost 0 bases, with 9 bases between them.

This chain uses TRBV24-1 with TRBJ1-2; unclear D gene. Germline CDR1 KGHDR, CDR2 SFDVKD. Trimming cost V 3 bases and J 7 bases, with 14 bases left between them. This CDR3 is 14 amino acids long. As DNA, the CDR3 is TGTGCCACCAGTGATACGCGGGAATCGGGTGGCTACACCTTC. It yields the protein CATSDTRESGGYTF.

The V call is TRBV29-1, the J call TRBJ2-1, with D possibly TRBD1 on 6 matching bases. The germline V gene has CDR1 SQVTM and CDR2 ANQGSEA. Trimming removed 1 base at V and 9 bases at J, with 13 bases between. This CDR3 contains 13 residues. The CDR3 DNA reads TGCAGCGTTGAAGCCCCACAGGGCGGTGAGCAGTTCTTC. It encodes CSVEAPQGGEQFF.

The chain combines TRBV25-1 with TRBJ2-7; 8 bases are a match to TRBD1. The germline V gene encodes CDR1 MGHDK and CDR2 SYGVNS. With V trimmed by 6 bases and J by 5 bases, 6 bases remained unmatched. The CDR3 extends over 13 amino acids. The CDR3 DNA is TGTGCCAGCAGCCCCGGACAGGGTCACGAGCAGTACTTC. It yields the protein CASSPGQGHEQYF.

The V and J genes are TRBV11-1 and TRBJ2-1; possibly TRBD1 for D (6 bases). V was pared by 1 base and J by 7 bases, with 8 bases between. CDR1 SGHAT and CDR2 FQDESV come from the germline V gene (reference sequence). The CDR3 consists of 13 residues. The chain's CDR3 is CASSLEGGNEQFF. The CDR3 DNA sequence: TGTGCCAGCAGCTTAGAAGGGGGTAATGAGCAGTTCTTC.

The V and J genes are TRBV10-1 and TRBJ2-1; 8 bases line up with TRBD2. The V and J ends lost 3 bases and 4 bases, in that order; junction bases with no gene match: 8. The CDR3 loop spans 16 amino acids. CDR1 is WNHNN and CDR2 is SYGVQD in the germline V gene (reference sequence). Written as DNA, the CDR3 is TGCGCCAGCAGTGAACGAACTAGCGGAATTTACAATGAGCAGTTCTTC. Translation: CASSERTSGIYNEQFF.

This clone was detected once. The chain uses TRBV29-1 and TRBJ1-4; TRBD1 matches 10 bases. CDR3 length: 16 amino acids. Losses at the gene ends were 4 bases for V and 3 bases for J; bases not matched to a gene: 8. Germline loops: CDR1 SQVTM, CDR2 ANQGSEA. The CDR3 region has the DNA TGCAGCGTTGCCCCGACAGGGGGCCTGTCTAATGAAAAACTGTTTTTT. It encodes CSVAPTGGLSNEKLFF.

This sequence joins TRBV6-5 and TRBJ2-5, with D tentatively TRBD2 (5 bases). CDR3 length: 15 amino acids. Germline CDR1 MNHEY, CDR2 SVGAGI. V shed 0 bases and J shed 4 bases, with 12 bases lying between them. The CDR3 sequence: CASSYSNGIGETQYF. The CDR3 nucleotides read TGTGCCAGCAGTTACTCGAACGGGATCGGAGAGACCCAGTACTTC.

The chain couples TRBV19 to TRBJ1-1; D not certain. This CDR3 is built from 13 residues. Germline CDR1 and CDR2: LNHDA and SQIVND (reference sequence). Trimming took off 4 bases at V and 1 base at J, with 7 bases between the two ends. CDR3 bases: TGTGCCAGTAGTAAACGGAAGAACACTGAAGCTTTCTTT. Its translation: CASSKRKNTEAFF.

This clone was recorded only once. The rearrangement joins TRBV4-3 to TRBJ2-3, with D possibly matching TRBD2 (6 bases). The CDR3 runs 16 residues. Germline V gene sequence: CDR1 LGHNA, CDR2 YSLEER. The germline V and J ends were trimmed by 0 bases and 5 bases, with 15 bases remaining between them. The CDR3: CASSQERSGVKDTQYF. CDR3 DNA: TGCGCCAGCAGCCAAGAAAGGTCGGGGGTGAAAGATACGCAGTATTTT.